This T cell receptor beta chain originates from a study of long-term antiretroviral therapy in people with HIV. This clone was seen once. Its matching antigen is unknown. The V and J ends lost 0 bases and 5 bases respectively, with 5 bases between them. Germline loops: CDR1 MNHEY, CDR2 SMNVEV (reference sequence). CDR3 length equals 14 residues. Whole-study findings and limits: Versus controls, repertoires in people with HIV had narrower CDR3 length ranges. The study collected blood between the mid-2000s and the late 2010s, possibly under older ART regimens.

The assay used was immunoSEQ (version v3.0), run at survey level. Method: immunoSEQ multiplex PCR; TCRdb's copy keeps in-frame clones and lacks some. The data contain 25,000 to 30,000 clones, about 82% of them singletons. This sequence joins TRBV27 and TRBJ1-6, with a weak D call TRBD1 (5 bases). This clonotype was sampled from a man in his forties with HIV. Sequencing used unsorted PBMCs, obtained 3 years after starting antiretroviral therapy. The CDR3 DNA is TGTGCCAGCAGTTTATCCAGGGATAATTCACCCCTCCACTTT. It codes for CASSLSRDNSPLHF.